This T cell receptor beta chain originates from a study of T cells in Graves' hyperthyroidism and ophthalmopathy. The wider study: Upon initial diagnosis and before any treatment, peripheral blood was collected.

This sample holds PBMCs from approximately 10 ml fresh peripheral blood. Amplification of TCR beta CDR3 regions was performed using RNA transcripts as template. RT-PCR in the first round (using the HTBI primer set) targeted the TCR CDR3. TCRdb independently ran MiXCR on the multiplex PCR reads; one entry per CDR3 protein. The repertoire includes some 370,000 distinct CDR3 sequences, approximately 18% of them detected once, and approximately 33% sits in the top ten. In this sample, this clonotype turned up many times. This CDR3 spans 15 amino acids. The V gene's germline CDR1 is DFQATT and CDR2 SNEGSKA (reference sequence). Trimming at V came to 5 bases and at J to 9 bases, leaving 11 bases not matched to a gene.

This receptor was taken from a woman aged 30 to 39 with Graves' hyperthyroidism that later progressed to Graves' ophthalmopathy. The chain couples TRBV20-1 to TRBJ2-1, with TRBD2 matching over 12 bases. Material: blood. This CDR3 is CSAGPGLAGFVEQFF. CDR3 in DNA: TGCAGTGCTGGCCCCGGACTAGCGGGATTCGTTGAGCAGTTCTTC.